A selection of T cell receptor beta chains follows, all from one sample in a study of blood T cell repertoires in COVID-19. Repertoires were generated with immunoSEQ multiplex PCR, while TCRdb's copy carries only in-frame clones and drops some. The sample contains 200,000 to 300,000 clones, around four fifths of which appear only once. Specimen: peripheral blood. Receptors were obtained from a woman aged 55-70 years with active or convalescent COVID-19. Each CDR3 is given with its conserved first and last residue. Each record gives: V gene, J gene, CDR3 protein.

TRBV11-2,TRBJ2-5,CASSLGLRGFMETQYF
TRBV6-6,TRBJ2-7,CASSPGTGGVEQYF
TRBV10-1,TRBJ2-2,CASTPLAGVTGELFF
TRBV19,TRBJ1-3,CASSSGTGVSGNTIYF
TRBV7-2,TRBJ1-3,CASSFSGGNTIYF
TRBV10-3,TRBJ1-1,CAISEIDRDLNTEAFF
TRBV28,TRBJ2-1,CASTGGANNEQFF
TRBV19,TRBJ2-2,CASRVAGLAGVYTGELFF
TRBV3-1/TRBV3-2,TRBJ1-6,CASSQMAGYNSPLHF
TRBV5-1,TRBJ2-3,CASSLISGISTDTQYF
TRBV29-1,TRBJ1-1,CSVALMMNTEAFF
TRBV6-5,TRBJ2-2,CASRRGEDTGELFF
TRBV27,TRBJ2-2,CASSLYSGELFF
TRBV7-8,TRBJ2-7,CASSLGRALSSYEQYF
TRBV10-2,TRBJ2-7,CASSGTGGKEEQYF
TRBV6-4,TRBJ2-1,CASSGQRGGVYEQFF
TRBV12-5,TRBJ2-1,CASGLPPGGAPSYNEQFF
TRBV27,TRBJ2-1,CASSFGGYEQFF
TRBV19,TRBJ1-4,CATKAVENEKLFF
TRBV28,TRBJ2-5,CASSLWTGTIQETQYF
TRBV10-3,TRBJ1-3,CAISEASFGNTIYF
TRBV5-6,TRBJ2-2,CASSFTGQAVTGELFF
TRBV2,TRBJ2-7,CASNPGLAIYEQYF
TRBV18,TRBJ2-2,CASSLDRANTGELFF
TRBV27,TRBJ1-4,CASSLRGQGSRVEKLFF
TRBV11-3,TRBJ2-7,CASSLGLHSGSYEQYF
TRBV7-9,TRBJ1-6,CASSLAINSPYNSPLHF
TRBV6-6,TRBJ2-5,CASRNGRGGQETQYF
TRBV19,TRBJ2-5,CASSTTGLPETQYF
TRBV3-1/TRBV3-2,TRBJ2-1,CASSRGQGGYEQFF
TRBV6-5,TRBJ1-6,CASTGGYASPLHF
TRBV11-2,TRBJ2-1,CASSPGGVGQFF
TRBV15,TRBJ1-1,CATSRVSQDTEAFF
TRBV19,TRBJ2-2,CASSPWDRGNTGELFF
TRBV5-1,TRBJ2-2,CASSQDYNTGELFF
TRBV19,TRBJ1-2,CASLNPLPGSYGYTF
TRBV20-1,TRBJ2-1,CSASIPGIHREQFF